The entry below describes one TCR beta chain. Its cognate antigen is unknown. This specimen comes from a study of OX40 agonist ivuxolimab in advanced cancers. Background on the study: The patients' treatment was ivuxolimab, an agonistic anti-OX40 (CD134) antibody. Intravenous ivuxolimab at 0.01 to 10 mg/kg was given to patients every 2 weeks. General study points: In CD8+ T cells, expanded clones were on average more numerous than in CD4+.

The assay was immunoSEQ multiplex PCR, and TCRdb's table has in-frame clones only and misses some. This sample yields 85,000 to 120,000 clones, of which about nine tenths are seen a single time; 0.48% belongs to the top ten. The receptor comes from an adult with an advanced solid tumor such as melanoma, head and neck, liver or kidney cancer. The sample in question was CD4+ or CD8+ T cells sorted from blood, obtained in a trial of the OX40 agonist ivuxolimab.

The CDR3, as DNA: TGTGCCAGCAGTGAAATGGGGCTGGCTAGCGGATACACCTACGAGCAGTACTTC. Protein: CASSEMGLASGYTYEQYF. The V gene is TRBV6-1, the J gene TRBJ2-7; the match to TRBD2 covers 7 bases. The trim removed 2 bases at V and 2 bases at J, leaving 15 bases unmatched. Germline-derived CDR1 and CDR2 are MNHNS and SASEGT. This CDR3 is 18 amino acids long.